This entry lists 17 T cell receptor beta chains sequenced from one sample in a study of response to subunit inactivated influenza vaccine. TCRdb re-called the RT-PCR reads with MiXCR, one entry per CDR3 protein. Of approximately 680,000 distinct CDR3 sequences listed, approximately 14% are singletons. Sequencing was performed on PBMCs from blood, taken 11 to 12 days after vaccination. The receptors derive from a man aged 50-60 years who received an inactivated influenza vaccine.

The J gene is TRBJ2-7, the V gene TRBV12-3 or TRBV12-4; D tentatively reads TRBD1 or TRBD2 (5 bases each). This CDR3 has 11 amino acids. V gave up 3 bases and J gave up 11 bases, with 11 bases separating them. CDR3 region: CASSLGDREYF. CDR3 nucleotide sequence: TGTGCCAGCAGTTTGGGGGATCGGGAGTACTTC.

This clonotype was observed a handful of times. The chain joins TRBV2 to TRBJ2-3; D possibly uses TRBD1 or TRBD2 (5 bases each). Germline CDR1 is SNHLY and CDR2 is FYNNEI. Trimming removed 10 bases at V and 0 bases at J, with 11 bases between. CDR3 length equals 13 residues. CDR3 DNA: TGTGCCACGGGACCGACAAGCACAGATACGCAGTATTTT. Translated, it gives CATGPTSTDTQYF.

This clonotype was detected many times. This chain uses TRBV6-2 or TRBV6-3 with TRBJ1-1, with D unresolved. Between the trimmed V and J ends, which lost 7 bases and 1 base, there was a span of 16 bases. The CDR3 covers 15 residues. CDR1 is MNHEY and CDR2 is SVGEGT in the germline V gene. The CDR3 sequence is CASKTNAGWNTEAFF. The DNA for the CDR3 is TGTGCCAGCAAGACAAACGCGGGCTGGAACACTGAAGCTTTCTTT.

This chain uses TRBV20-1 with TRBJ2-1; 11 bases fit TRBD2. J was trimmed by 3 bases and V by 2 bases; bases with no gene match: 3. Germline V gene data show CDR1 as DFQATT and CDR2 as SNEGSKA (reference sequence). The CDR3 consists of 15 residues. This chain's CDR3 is CSARSSGRFYNEQFF. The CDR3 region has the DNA TGCAGTGCTAGATCTAGCGGGAGGTTCTACAATGAGCAGTTCTTC.

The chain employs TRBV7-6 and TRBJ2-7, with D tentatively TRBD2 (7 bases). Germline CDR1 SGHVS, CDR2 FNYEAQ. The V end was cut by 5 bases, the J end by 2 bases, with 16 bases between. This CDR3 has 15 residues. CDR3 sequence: CASSQGGARTYEQYF. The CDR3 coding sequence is TGTGCCAGCAGCCAAGGGGGGGCGAGGACCTACGAGCAGTACTTC.

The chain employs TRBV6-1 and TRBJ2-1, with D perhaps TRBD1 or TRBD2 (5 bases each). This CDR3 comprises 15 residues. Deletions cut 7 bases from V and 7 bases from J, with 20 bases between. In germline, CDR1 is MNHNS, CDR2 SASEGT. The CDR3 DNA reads TGTGCCAGCAATCCCGGGACGGGCACTAGAAATGAGCAGTTCTTC. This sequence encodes CASNPGTGTRNEQFF.

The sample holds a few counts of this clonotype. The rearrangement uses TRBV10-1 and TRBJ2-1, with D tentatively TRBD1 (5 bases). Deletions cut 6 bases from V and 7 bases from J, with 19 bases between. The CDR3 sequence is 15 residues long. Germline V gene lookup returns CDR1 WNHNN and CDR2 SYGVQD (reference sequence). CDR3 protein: CASSTSTAAWNEQFF. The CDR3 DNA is TGCGCCAGCAGCACTTCGACAGCCGCATGGAATGAGCAGTTCTTC.

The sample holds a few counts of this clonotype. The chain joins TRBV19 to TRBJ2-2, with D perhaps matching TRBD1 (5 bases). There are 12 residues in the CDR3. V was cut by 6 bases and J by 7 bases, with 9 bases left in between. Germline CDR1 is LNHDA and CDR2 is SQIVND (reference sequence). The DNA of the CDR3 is TGTGCCAGTAGAAAAAGGGGCGGGGAGCTGTTTTTT. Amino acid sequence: CASRKRGGELFF.

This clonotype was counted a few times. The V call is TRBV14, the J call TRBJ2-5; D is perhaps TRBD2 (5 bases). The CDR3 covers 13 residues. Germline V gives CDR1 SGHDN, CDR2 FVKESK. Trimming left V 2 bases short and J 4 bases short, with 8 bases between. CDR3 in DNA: TGTGCCAGCAGCCAATTTGGGAGAGAGACCCAGTACTTC. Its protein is CASSQFGRETQYF.

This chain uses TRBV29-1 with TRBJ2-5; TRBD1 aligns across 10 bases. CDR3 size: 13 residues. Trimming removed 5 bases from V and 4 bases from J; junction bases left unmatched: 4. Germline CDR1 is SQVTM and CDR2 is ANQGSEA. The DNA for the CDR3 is TGCAGCGTTAGGACAGGGGGTTCAGAGACCCAGTACTTC. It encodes CSVRTGGSETQYF.

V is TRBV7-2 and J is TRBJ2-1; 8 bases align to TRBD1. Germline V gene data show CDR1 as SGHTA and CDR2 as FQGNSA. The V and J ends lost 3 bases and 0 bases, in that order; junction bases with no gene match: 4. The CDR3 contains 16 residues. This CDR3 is CASSFGTGNSYNEQFF. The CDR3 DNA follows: TGTGCCAGCAGCTTTGGGACAGGAAACTCCTACAATGAGCAGTTCTTC.

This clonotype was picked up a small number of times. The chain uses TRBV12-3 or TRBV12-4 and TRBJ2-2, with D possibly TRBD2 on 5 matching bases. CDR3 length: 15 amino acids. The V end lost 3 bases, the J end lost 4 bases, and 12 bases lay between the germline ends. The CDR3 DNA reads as TGTGCCAGCAGTTTTTCGAGCGGCATCACCGGGGAGCTGTTTTTT. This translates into CASSFSSGITGELFF.

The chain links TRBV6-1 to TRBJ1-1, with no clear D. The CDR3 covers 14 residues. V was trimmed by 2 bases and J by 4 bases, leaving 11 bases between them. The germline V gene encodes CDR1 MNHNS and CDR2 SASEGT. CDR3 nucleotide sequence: TGTGCCAGCAGTGAAAGGGTCAGGAGCACTGAAGCTTTCTTT. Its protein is CASSERVRSTEAFF.

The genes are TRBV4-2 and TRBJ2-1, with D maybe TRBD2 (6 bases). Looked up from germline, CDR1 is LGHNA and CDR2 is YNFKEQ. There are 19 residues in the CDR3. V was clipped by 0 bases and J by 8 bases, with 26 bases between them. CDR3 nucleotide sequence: TGTGCCAGCAGCCAAGATCATTTTCGGGGGTCACCTTGGGGCGATGAGCAGTTCTTC. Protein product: CASSQDHFRGSPWGDEQFF.

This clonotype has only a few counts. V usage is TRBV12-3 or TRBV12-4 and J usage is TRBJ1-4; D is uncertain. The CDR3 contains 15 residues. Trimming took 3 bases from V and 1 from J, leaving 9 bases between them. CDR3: CASSFRVGTNEKLFF. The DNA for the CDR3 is TGTGCCAGCAGTTTCCGGGTAGGAACTAATGAAAAACTGTTTTTT.

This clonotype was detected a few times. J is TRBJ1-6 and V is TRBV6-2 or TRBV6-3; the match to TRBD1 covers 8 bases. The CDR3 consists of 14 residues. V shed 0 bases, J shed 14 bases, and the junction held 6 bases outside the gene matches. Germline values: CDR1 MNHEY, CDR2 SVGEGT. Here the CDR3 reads CASSYSRDRTTLHF. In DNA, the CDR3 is TGTGCCAGCAGTTACTCGAGGGACAGGACCACCCTCCACTTT.

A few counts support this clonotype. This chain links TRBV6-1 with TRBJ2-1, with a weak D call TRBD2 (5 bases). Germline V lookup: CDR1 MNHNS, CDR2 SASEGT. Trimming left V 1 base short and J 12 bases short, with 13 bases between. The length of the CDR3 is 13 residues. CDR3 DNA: TGTGCCAGCAGTGAAGGGGTCCCTAGCTGGCAGTTCTTC. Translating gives CASSEGVPSWQFF.